This T cell receptor beta chain appears in the sequencing data of a study of blood T cells in healthy people across ages. Through a sample-barcoded 5' primer and a J-beta primer mix, a second PCR was run for roughly 6 to 12 cycles. TCRdb re-derived calls from the 5' RACE reads in MiXCR, one entry per CDR3 protein. Seen here are over 750,000 distinct CDR3 sequences, about 25% observed once, and the top ten hold around 9.2%. Whenever a sample was processed, at least 6.5 million PBMCs were isolated. With each sample, at least 6 micrograms of total RNA were extracted. CDR3 length: 13 amino acids. The germline V and J ends were trimmed by 5 bases and 5 bases, with 13 bases remaining between them. This clonotype was detected a few times. The same data also went into a second study, on T cells of mothers and their children. Per that study: Every microgram of extracted RNA entered cDNA synthesis, around 1.4 ug per 15 ul. An overlap that was slightly higher, though non-significant, was seen in related mother-child pairs versus unrelated pairs.

This chain links TRBV12-3 or TRBV12-4 with TRBJ2-7; D not resolved. The receptor was isolated from a boy aged 5-17 years in good health. Sequencing was done on a sample of blood. CDR3 sequence: CASSGEESHEQYF. The CDR3 DNA is TGTGCCAGCAGTGGTGAGGAGAGCCACGAGCAGTACTTC.